A selection of T cell receptor beta chains follows, all from one sample in a study of cytomegalovirus exposure and HLA in healthy donors. The data were produced by immunoSEQ multiplex PCR, yet TCRdb's version contains in-frame clones alone and is incomplete. The sample carries roughly 96,000 clones, 65% to 85% recorded once. The sequencing sample was made of PBMCs. Receptor source: a female donor in good health and CMV-seropositive. Both conserved end residues are part of each CDR3. The order of the fields is J gene, clone size, D gene, V gene, CDR3 DNA, CDR3 protein. A D gene is named only where the DNA matches it firmly. Some rows have no size entry. The others give once, few or many, or a class for an expanded clone.

>TRBJ1-1|NA|TRBD1|TRBV19
TGTGCCAGTACCCTACAGGGGGCGCCGACTGAAGCTTTCTTT
CASTLQGAPTEAFF
>TRBJ1-2|NA|NA|TRBV4-3
TGCGCCAGCAGCCAAGGTCGCCAGGGTTATGGCTACACCTTC
CASSQGRQGYGYTF
>TRBJ1-5|few|NA|TRBV2
TGTGCCAGCAGTGGACGGACAGATAGCAATCAGCCCCAGCATTTT
CASSGRTDSNQPQHF
>TRBJ1-2|NA|NA|TRBV29-1
TGCAGCGATAACAGTGCCCTTGGCTATGGCTACACCTTC
CSDNSALGYGYTF
>TRBJ2-5|NA|NA|TRBV2
TGTGCCAGCCGATTCACAGGAAGTGCCCAAGAGACCCAGTACTTC
CASRFTGSAQETQYF
>TRBJ1-1|once|TRBD1|TRBV7-8
TGTGCCAGCAGCTCCCAGGGGGCTGGAACTGAAGCTTTCTTT
CASSSQGAGTEAFF
>TRBJ2-7|NA|TRBD2|TRBV27
TGTGCCAGCAGCCGCAGCGGGAGCTCCTACGAGCAGTACTTC
CASSRSGSSYEQYF
>TRBJ2-5|NA|NA|TRBV7-9
TGTGCCAGCAGCCAACAAGAGACCCAGTACTTC
CASSQQETQYF
>TRBJ2-7|NA|NA|TRBV28
TGTGCCAGCAGTTTATTGGGAGACTACGAGCAGTACTTC
CASSLLGDYEQYF
>TRBJ1-1|few|TRBD1|TRBV5-4
TGTGCCAGCAGCTTAAATTTGGTGGAGGGGGCCTCTGAAGCTTTCTTT
CASSLNLVEGASEAFF
>TRBJ1-5|NA|NA|TRBV10-3
TGTGCCATCAGTGTTTCAGGGGGCAATCAGCCCCAGCATTTT
CAISVSGGNQPQHF
>TRBJ1-1|NA|TRBD1|TRBV4-3
TGCGCCAGCAGCCAAGACCACAGGGGTGGGAACACTGAAGCTTTCTTT
CASSQDHRGGNTEAFF
>TRBJ1-1|NA|NA|TRBV18
TGTGCCAGCTCACCGTCGACAGCGAACACTGAAGCTTTCTTT
CASSPSTANTEAFF
>TRBJ2-2|NA|TRBD1|TRBV7-2
TGTGCCAGCAGGTCAGACAGGGATGGCACCGGGGAGCTGTTTTTT
CASRSDRDGTGELFF
>TRBJ1-1|few|TRBD1|TRBV19
TGTGCCGGTTCCCCAAACAGGGGGTACGCTGAAGCTTTCTTT
CAGSPNRGYAEAFF
>TRBJ2-7|NA|NA|TRBV7-8
TGTGCCAGCAGCTCAGGGGGGCCCTACGAGCAGTACTTC
CASSSGGPYEQYF
>TRBJ2-1|many|TRBD1|TRBV7-2
TGTGCCAGCAGCCCACAGGGCGGGACAGGGGGTTCAGGGCAGTTCTTC
CASSPQGGTGGSGQFF
>TRBJ1-5|NA|NA|TRBV10-3
TGTGCCATCAGTGACCATAGCAATCAGCCCCAGCATTTT
CAISDHSNQPQHF
>TRBJ1-6|NA|NA|TRBV2
TGTGCCAGAAGTGGCGGGAATTCACCCCTCCACTTT
CARSGGNSPLHF
>TRBJ2-7|NA|NA|TRBV28
TGTGCCAGCAGGGAAGGGGGCGGAGGGGTGCAGTACTTC
CASREGGGGVQYF
>TRBJ2-1|once|TRBD1|TRBV4-3
TGCGCCAGCAGTCGCGCGACAGGGGATAGCAATGAGCAGTTCTTC
CASSRATGDSNEQFF
>TRBJ2-4|NA|NA|TRBV15
TGTGCCACCAGCAGACCCGACGGGGCCAAAAACATTCAGTACTTC
CATSRPDGAKNIQYF
>TRBJ2-7|NA|TRBD1|TRBV7-9
TGTGCCAGCAGCTTATTGCGGCCCGGGACAGGGGCCTTCGAGCAGTACTTC
CASSLLRPGTGAFEQYF
>TRBJ1-2|NA|TRBD1|TRBV6-5
TGTGCCAGCAGTGGACAGGGAGGAGGCAGTGGCTACACCTTC
CASSGQGGGSGYTF
>TRBJ1-1|NA|NA|TRBV30
TGTGCCTGGAGTGTACTGGTTATGACAGATGAAGCTTTCTTT
CAWSVLVMTDEAFF
>TRBJ2-7|NA|NA|TRBV5-4
TGTGCCAGCAGCTTAGGGGGACTATCCGAGCAGTACTTC
CASSLGGLSEQYF
>TRBJ2-4|few|TRBD1|TRBV30
TGTGCCTGGAGTGTCGGACAGGGGGAAAACATTCAGTACTTC
CAWSVGQGENIQYF
>TRBJ1-1|NA|NA|TRBV5-1
TGCGCCAGCAGCGCCACCGGGGGATCCGGGACTGAAGCTTTCTTT
CASSATGGSGTEAFF
>TRBJ1-5|NA|NA|TRBV18
TGTGCCAGCTCCACGGGGGAGGATCAGCCCCAGCATTTT
CASSTGEDQPQHF
>TRBJ2-3|few|TRBD2|TRBV7-2
TGTGCCAGCAGCCTAAGGGGACTAGGAACAGATACGCAGTATTTT
CASSLRGLGTDTQYF
>TRBJ2-5|NA|NA|TRBV5-4
TGTGCCAGCAGAGGACAGAACCAAGAGACCCAGTACTTC
CASRGQNQETQYF
>TRBJ1-6|NA|NA|TRBV18
TGTGCCAGCTCACCACCTAGGACAGATAATTCACCCCTCCACTTT
CASSPPRTDNSPLHF
>TRBJ2-4|NA|TRBD1|TRBV7-2
TGTGCCAGCAGCTTACGGGACAGGATAGCCAAAAACATTCAGTACTTC
CASSLRDRIAKNIQYF
>TRBJ2-2|NA|TRBD2|TRBV6-5
TGTGCCAGCAGTACGAGGGAGGGGAGCGGGGAGCTGTTTTTT
CASSTREGSGELFF
>TRBJ1-2|few|TRBD1|TRBV30
TGTGCCTGGAGTTTCGGGACAGACTATGGCTACACCTTC
CAWSFGTDYGYTF
>TRBJ2-5|few|TRBD2|TRBV13
TGTGCCAGCAGCTCCGGGACTAGCGGGGCTCAAGAGACCCAGTACTTC
CASSSGTSGAQETQYF
>TRBJ2-2|NA|NA|TRBV29-1
TGCAGCGTTTCCCGGGACACCCAATCCGGGGAGCTGTTTTTT
CSVSRDTQSGELFF
>TRBJ1-1|NA|TRBD1|TRBV7-2
TGTGCCAGCAGGCGACAGGGGGCGTCGAACACTGAAGCTTTCTTT
CASRRQGASNTEAFF
>TRBJ1-6|NA|NA|TRBV6-5
TGTGCCAGCAGTTACTCATATGAGTTTGCCGCCCTCCACTTT
CASSYSYEFAALHF
>TRBJ2-1|NA|TRBD2|TRBV15
TGTGCCACCAGCAGACCTCCCGGGGGGTACAATGAGCAGTTCTTC
CATSRPPGGYNEQFF
>TRBJ2-4|NA|TRBD1|TRBV30
TGTGCCTGGAGTCCCGGGACAGGGCGTAACTTC
CAWSPGTGRNF
>TRBJ1-5|once|NA|TRBV30
TGTGCCTGGAGTGGCGAGGGCGGTCAGCCCCAGCATTTT
CAWSGEGGQPQHF